Below, 18 T cell receptor beta chains from the same sample are listed, as sequenced in a study of blood T cell repertoires in COVID-19. Here immunoSEQ multiplex PCR was the method, and the copy in TCRdb shows in-frame clones only, minus some. The sample has roughly 300,000 clones; around 87% are singletons. Sequenced: peripheral blood. These receptors were obtained from a woman between 40 and 55 years old who had recovered from COVID-19.

This chain uses TRBV18 with TRBJ1-5; tentatively, D is TRBD1 (5 bases). CDR3 size: 14 residues. Per germline, CDR1 KGHSH and CDR2 LQKENI. V was shortened by 6 bases and J by 3 bases, with 12 bases between the two germline ends. The CDR3 loop is CASSPDSLNQPQHF. The CDR3 DNA reads TGTGCCAGCTCTCCCGACAGCCTCAATCAGCCCCAGCATTTT. Full variable domain (remainder filled in from reference TRBV18 and TRBJ1-5): NAGVMQNPRHLVRRRGQEARLRCSPMKGHSHVYWYRQLPEEGLKFMVYLQKENIIDESGMPKERFSAEFPKEGPSILRIQQVVRGDSAAYFCASSPDSLNQPQHFGDGTRLSIL.

The chain employs TRBV7-2 and TRBJ1-5, with 8 bases fitting TRBD1. This CDR3 has 15 residues. The trim removed 1 base at V and 6 bases at J, leaving 5 bases unmatched. The germline gives CDR1 SGHTA, CDR2 FQGNSA. The CDR3 DNA is TGTGCCAGCAGCTTAGTGACAGGGGATGCTCAGCCCCAGCATTTT. It specifies CASSLVTGDAQPQHF.

V gene TRBV4-1 combines with J gene TRBJ1-2; TRBD1 might be the D (5 bases). Trimming pared 4 bases from V and 5 bases from J, leaving 17 bases between. Germline assignment: CDR1 MGHRA and CDR2 YSYEKL. There are 15 residues in the CDR3. The CDR3 region has the DNA TGCGCCAGCAGCCCCACAACTCGTGGGGGGTATGGCTACACCTTC. The encoded protein is CASSPTTRGGYGYTF.

The chain joins TRBV7-9 to TRBJ1-2, with D unclear. V was trimmed by 1 base and J by 4 bases, leaving 10 bases between them. CDR1 is SEHNR, CDR2 FQNEAQ, per germline (reference sequence). The CDR3 covers 14 residues. CDR3 sequence reads: CASSLGSTFYGYTF. CDR3 nucleotide sequence: TGTGCCAGCAGCTTAGGCTCTACCTTCTATGGCTACACCTTC.

The CDR3 is CASSPLRRSNTGELFF. The CDR3 DNA reads as TGTGCCAGCAGTCCCCTCAGGCGATCGAACACCGGGGAGCTGTTTTTT. The rearrangement links TRBV5-5 to TRBJ2-2; D remains unclear. CDR1 SGHKS and CDR2 YYEKEE come from the germline V gene (reference sequence). V lost 5 bases and J lost 0, with 14 bases in between. This CDR3 has 16 residues.

V usage is TRBV27 and J usage is TRBJ2-6, with unresolved D. The CDR3 consists of 13 residues. CDR1 MNHEY and CDR2 SMNVEV come from the germline V gene (reference sequence). CDR3 sequence reads: CVSSSSGANVLTF. CDR3 DNA: TGTGTCAGTTCCTCCTCTGGGGCCAACGTCCTGACTTTC.

The chain is built from TRBV2 and TRBJ2-7, with TRBD1 matching over 8 bases. The junction had 4 bases not matched to a gene; V was cut back by 3 bases and J by 3 bases. The CDR3 extends over 14 amino acids. CDR1 SNHLY and CDR2 FYNNEI come from the germline V gene. The DNA for the CDR3 is TGTGCCAGCAGTGAGGACAGGGCCTACTACGAGCAGTACTTC. This encodes CASSEDRAYYEQYF.

This clone has at least ten counts. The CDR3 sequence is CASSQSGSGGEQYF. As DNA, the CDR3 is TGTGCCAGCAGCCAAAGCGGGTCGGGAGGCGAGCAGTACTTC. This chain connects TRBV7-3 to TRBJ2-7, with 7 bases aligning to TRBD2. Germline CDR1 is SGHTA and CDR2 is FQGTGA. The CDR3 has 14 amino acids. Trimming at V came to 5 bases and at J to 6 bases, leaving 10 bases not matched to a gene.

This sequence joins TRBV5-1 and TRBJ1-2; D unresolved. Trimming stripped 0 bases from V and 8 bases from J, with 14 bases between. The CDR3 covers 14 residues. Germline V CDR1 and CDR2: SGHRS, YFSETQ. This CDR3 reads CASSLVGQRLGYTF. The CDR3 nucleotides read TGCGCCAGCAGCTTGGTTGGGCAGAGATTGGGCTACACCTTC.

V and J are TRBV3-1 (or the pseudogene TRBV3-2) and TRBJ1-2; TRBD1 matches at 9 bases. The trim removed 1 base at V and 7 bases at J, leaving 4 bases unmatched. Germline CDR1 and CDR2: LGHDT and YNNKEL (reference sequence). The CDR3 sequence is 14 residues long. The chain's CDR3 is CASSQGQGVIGYTF. The CDR3 nucleotides read TGTGCCAGCAGCCAAGGACAGGGGGTTATTGGCTACACCTTC.

The chain joins TRBV4-2 to TRBJ2-5, with 10 bases aligning to TRBD2. Germline lookup yields CDR1 LGHNA and CDR2 YNFKEQ. The J segment lost 6 bases and the V segment lost 0 bases, leaving 7 bases of the junction unmatched. The CDR3 runs to 16 residues. The CDR3 DNA sequence: TGTGCCAGCAGCCAAGATCCAGCGGGGGGGCTACAGACCCAGTACTTC. This gives the protein CASSQDPAGGLQTQYF.

This chain joins TRBV24-1 and TRBJ2-7; tentative D call: TRBD1 (5 bases). CDR1 and CDR2 (germline): KGHDR, SFDVKD. Trimming cost V 12 bases and J 2 bases, with 13 bases left between them. This CDR3 comprises 12 residues. CDR3 amino acids: CARQLPPYEQYF. CDR3 in DNA: TGTGCCCGACAGTTGCCCCCCTACGAGCAGTACTTC.

This chain uses TRBV3-1 (or the pseudogene TRBV3-2) with TRBJ1-4; D gene unclear. The V end lost 3 bases, the J end lost 8 bases, and 19 bases lay between the germline ends. This CDR3 has 16 residues. Germline V gene data show CDR1 as LGHDT and CDR2 as YNNKEL (reference sequence). For the CDR3, the DNA is TGTGCCAGCAGCCATAGCAGACTCCTATCCTACGAAAAACTGTTTTTT. This sequence encodes CASSHSRLLSYEKLFF.

The V gene is TRBV12-3 or TRBV12-4, the J gene TRBJ2-5; TRBD2 matches at 8 bases. The CDR3 loop spans 13 amino acids. Trimming removed 5 bases from V and 4 bases from J; junction bases left unmatched: 3. CDR3 nucleotide sequence: TGTGCCAGCAGTATCCTAGCGGGAGAGACCCAGTACTTC. Protein sequence: CASSILAGETQYF.

The genes are TRBV5-6 and TRBJ2-1, with D possibly being TRBD1 (7 bases). The germline CDR1 and CDR2 sequences are SGHDT and YYEEEE. The V and J ends lost 7 bases and 4 bases respectively, with 18 bases between them. The CDR3 is 15 amino acids. This CDR3 is CASLRGVKGYNEQFF. The CDR3 DNA sequence: TGTGCCAGCCTCAGGGGGGTCAAGGGATACAATGAGCAGTTCTTC.

This clone was found a few times. The gene calls are TRBV6-1 and TRBJ2-7; 8 positions match TRBD1. Germline CDR1 MNHNS, CDR2 SASEGT. The CDR3 has 15 residues. J lost 1 base, V lost 3 bases, and 5 bases had no gene match. CDR3 amino acids: CASSDRGTGSYEQYF. The CDR3 DNA sequence: TGTGCCAGCAGTGATCGTGGGACAGGATCCTACGAGCAGTACTTC.

This rearrangement joins TRBV30 to TRBJ2-3; 7 nucleotides agree with TRBD2. Looked up from germline, CDR1 is GTSNPN and CDR2 is SVGIG (reference sequence). The CDR3 has 15 residues. The J segment lost 2 bases and the V segment lost 0 bases, leaving 5 bases of the junction unmatched. CDR3 in DNA: TGTGCCTGGAGTGTAGGGCGGGGGTCCACAGATACGCAGTATTTT. This translates into CAWSVGRGSTDTQYF.

This chain uses TRBV10-2 with TRBJ1-4, with TRBD1 matching over 7 bases. The CDR3 runs to 15 residues. Germline CDR1 is WSHSY and CDR2 is SAAADI. With 3 bases clipped from V and 8 bases from J, the junction kept 9 bases outside the gene matches. CDR3: CASSDAGDSREKLFF. CDR3 sequence (DNA): TGCGCCAGCAGTGACGCCGGGGACAGCAGGGAAAAACTGTTTTTT.